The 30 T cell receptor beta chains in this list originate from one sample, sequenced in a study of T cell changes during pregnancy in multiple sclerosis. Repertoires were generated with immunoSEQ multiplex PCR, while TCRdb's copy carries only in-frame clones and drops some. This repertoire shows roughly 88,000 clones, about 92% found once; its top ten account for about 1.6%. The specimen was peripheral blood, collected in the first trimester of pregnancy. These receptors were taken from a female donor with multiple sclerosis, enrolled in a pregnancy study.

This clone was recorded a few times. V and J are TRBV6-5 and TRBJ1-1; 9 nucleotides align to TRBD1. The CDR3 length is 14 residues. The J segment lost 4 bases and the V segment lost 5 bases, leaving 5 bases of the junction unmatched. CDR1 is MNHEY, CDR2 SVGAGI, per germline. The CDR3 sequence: CASSPLDRGTEAFF. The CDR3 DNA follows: TGTGCCAGCAGTCCCCTGGACAGGGGCACTGAAGCTTTCTTT.

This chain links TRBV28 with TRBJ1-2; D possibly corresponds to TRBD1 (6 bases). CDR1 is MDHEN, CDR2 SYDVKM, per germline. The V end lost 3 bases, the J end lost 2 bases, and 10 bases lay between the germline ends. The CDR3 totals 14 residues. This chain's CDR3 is CASSFAGQNYGYTF. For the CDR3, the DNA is TGTGCCAGCAGTTTTGCAGGACAGAACTATGGCTACACCTTC.

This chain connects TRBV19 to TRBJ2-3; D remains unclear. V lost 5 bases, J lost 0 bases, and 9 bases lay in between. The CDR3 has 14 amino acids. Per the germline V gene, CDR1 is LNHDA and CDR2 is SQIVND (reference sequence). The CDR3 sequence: CASSRGYSTDTQYF. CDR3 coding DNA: TGTGCCAGTAGTCGCGGTTATAGCACAGATACGCAGTATTTT.

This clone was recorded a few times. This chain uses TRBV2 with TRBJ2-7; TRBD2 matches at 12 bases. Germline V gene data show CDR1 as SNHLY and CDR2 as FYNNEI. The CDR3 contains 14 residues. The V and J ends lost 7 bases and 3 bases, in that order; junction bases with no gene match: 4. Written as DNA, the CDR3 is TGTGCCAGCATGCGACTAGCGGGGGACTACGAGCAGTACTTC. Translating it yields CASMRLAGDYEQYF.

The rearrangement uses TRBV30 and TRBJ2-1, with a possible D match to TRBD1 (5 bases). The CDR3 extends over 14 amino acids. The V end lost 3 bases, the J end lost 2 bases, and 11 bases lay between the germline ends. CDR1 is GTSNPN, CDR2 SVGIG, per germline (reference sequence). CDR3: CAWSWGRAYNEQFF. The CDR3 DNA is TGTGCCTGGAGCTGGGGCCGCGCCTACAATGAGCAGTTCTTC.

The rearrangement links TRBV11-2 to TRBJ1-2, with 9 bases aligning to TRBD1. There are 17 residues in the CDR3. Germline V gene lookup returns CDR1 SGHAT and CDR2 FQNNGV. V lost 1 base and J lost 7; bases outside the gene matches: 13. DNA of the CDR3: TGTGCCAGCAGCTTAGGGCGGGGATACAGGGGGCGGCGTGGCTACACCTTC. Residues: CASSLGRGYRGRRGYTF.

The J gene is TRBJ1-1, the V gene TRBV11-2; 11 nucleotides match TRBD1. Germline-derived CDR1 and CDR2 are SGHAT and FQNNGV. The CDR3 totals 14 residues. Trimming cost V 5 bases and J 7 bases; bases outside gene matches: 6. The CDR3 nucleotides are TGTGCCAGCAGCCCAACCGGGACAGGGGGTGAAGCTTTCTTT. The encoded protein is CASSPTGTGGEAFF. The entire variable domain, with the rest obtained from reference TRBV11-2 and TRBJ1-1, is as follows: EAGVAQSPRYKIIEKRQSVAFWCNPISGHATLYWYQQILGQGPKLLIQFQNNGVVDDSQLPKDRFSAERLKGVDSTLKIQPAKLEDSAVYLCASSPTGTGGEAFFGQGTRLTVV.

The CDR3 sequence: CASSLDRLEQYF. The CDR3, as DNA: TGTGCCAGCTCCCTGGATAGACTTGAGCAGTACTTC. The chain couples TRBV5-4 to TRBJ2-7; D is undetermined. CDR3 length: 12 amino acids. Germline values: CDR1 SGHNT, CDR2 YYREEE (reference sequence). Deletions cut 7 bases from V and 7 bases from J, with 15 bases between.

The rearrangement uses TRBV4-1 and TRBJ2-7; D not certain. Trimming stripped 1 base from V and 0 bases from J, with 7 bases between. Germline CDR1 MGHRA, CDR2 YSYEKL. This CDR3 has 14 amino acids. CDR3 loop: CASSQVLSSYEQYF. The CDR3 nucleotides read TGCGCCAGCAGCCAAGTTCTAAGCTCCTACGAGCAGTACTTC.

The CDR3: CASSLTRNDYEKLFF. The CDR3 coding sequence is TGTGCCAGCAGCTTAACACGTAATGATTATGAAAAACTGTTTTTT. This chain uses TRBV7-9 with TRBJ1-4; D gene unclear. CDR1 and CDR2 (germline): SEHNR, FQNEAQ (reference sequence). This CDR3 spans 15 amino acids. V was shortened by 2 bases and J by 6 bases, with 13 bases between the two germline ends.

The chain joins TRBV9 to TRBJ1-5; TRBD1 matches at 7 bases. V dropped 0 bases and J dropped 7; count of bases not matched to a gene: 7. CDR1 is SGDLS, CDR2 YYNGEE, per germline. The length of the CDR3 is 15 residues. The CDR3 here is CASSVEGGRGQPQHF. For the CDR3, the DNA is TGTGCCAGCAGCGTAGAGGGGGGCAGGGGGCAGCCCCAGCATTTT.

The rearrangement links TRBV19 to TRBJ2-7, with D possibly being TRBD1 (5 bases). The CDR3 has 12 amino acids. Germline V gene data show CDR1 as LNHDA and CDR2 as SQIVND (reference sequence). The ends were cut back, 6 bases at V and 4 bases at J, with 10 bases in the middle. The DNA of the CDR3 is TGTGCCAGTAGCTACCAGGGTTACGAGCAGTACTTC. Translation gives CASSYQGYEQYF.

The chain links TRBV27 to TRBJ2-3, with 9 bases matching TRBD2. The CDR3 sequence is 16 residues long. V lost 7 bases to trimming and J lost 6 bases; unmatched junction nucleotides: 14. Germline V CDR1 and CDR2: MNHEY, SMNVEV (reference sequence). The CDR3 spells CASKRLAVEEGDTQYF. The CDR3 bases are TGTGCCAGCAAACGACTAGCGGTAGAAGAGGGTGATACGCAGTATTTT.

The CDR3 loop is CAWSVVLAPSSYNEQFF. CDR3 nucleotide sequence: TGTGCCTGGAGTGTAGTCCTAGCGCCGAGCTCCTACAATGAGCAGTTCTTC. The V gene is TRBV30, the J gene TRBJ2-1, with D tentatively TRBD2 (6 bases). The length of the CDR3 is 17 residues. Deletions cut 0 bases from V and 0 bases from J, with 15 bases between. Germline V CDR1 and CDR2: GTSNPN, SVGIG (reference sequence).

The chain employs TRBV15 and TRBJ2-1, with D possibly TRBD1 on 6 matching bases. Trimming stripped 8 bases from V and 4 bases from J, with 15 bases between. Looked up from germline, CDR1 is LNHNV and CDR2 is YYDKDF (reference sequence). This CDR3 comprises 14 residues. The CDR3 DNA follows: TGTGCCACCGGGGAAGTAGGGGGTTACAATGAGCAGTTCTTC. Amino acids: CATGEVGGYNEQFF.

CDR3 coding DNA: TGCAGTTCCGGGACTACCTACGAGCAGTACTTC. Protein product: CSSGTTYEQYF. The chain uses TRBV20-1 and TRBJ2-7; 7 bases fit TRBD2. The CDR3 contains 11 residues. Looked up from germline, CDR1 is DFQATT and CDR2 is SNEGSKA (reference sequence). Trimming took 8 bases from V and 2 from J; bases not matched to a gene: 3.

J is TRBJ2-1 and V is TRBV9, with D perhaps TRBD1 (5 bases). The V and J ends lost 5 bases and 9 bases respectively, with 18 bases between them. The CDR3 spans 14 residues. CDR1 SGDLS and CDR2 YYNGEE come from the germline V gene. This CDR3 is CASSSFGALGEQFF. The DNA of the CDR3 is TGTGCCAGCAGTAGTTTTGGGGCTTTGGGTGAGCAGTTCTTC.

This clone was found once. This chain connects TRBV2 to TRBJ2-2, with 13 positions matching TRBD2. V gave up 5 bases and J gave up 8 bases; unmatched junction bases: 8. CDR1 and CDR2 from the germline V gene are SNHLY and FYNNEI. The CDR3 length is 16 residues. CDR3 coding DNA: TGTGCCAGCAGTCACCGGACTAGCGGGAGCGGGGGGGAGCTGTTTTTT. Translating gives CASSHRTSGSGGELFF.

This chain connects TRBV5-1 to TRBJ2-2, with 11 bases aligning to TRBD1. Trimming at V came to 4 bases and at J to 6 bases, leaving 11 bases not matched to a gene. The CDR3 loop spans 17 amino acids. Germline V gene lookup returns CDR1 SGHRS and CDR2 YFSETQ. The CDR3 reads CASSGLLDRGRPGELFF. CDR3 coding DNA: TGCGCCAGCAGCGGACTACTGGACAGGGGGCGCCCCGGGGAGCTGTTTTTT.

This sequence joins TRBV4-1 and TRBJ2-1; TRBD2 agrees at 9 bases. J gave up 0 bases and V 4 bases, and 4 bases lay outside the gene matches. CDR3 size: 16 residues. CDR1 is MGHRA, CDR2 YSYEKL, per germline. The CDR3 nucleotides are TGCGCCAGCAGCCTCAGTAGCGGGAGCTCCTACAATGAGCAGTTCTTC. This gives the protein CASSLSSGSSYNEQFF.

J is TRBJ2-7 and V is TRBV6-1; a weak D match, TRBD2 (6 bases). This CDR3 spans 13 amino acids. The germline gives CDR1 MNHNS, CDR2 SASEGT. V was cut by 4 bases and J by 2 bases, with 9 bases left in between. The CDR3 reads CASSAGETYEQYF. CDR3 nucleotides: TGTGCCAGCAGTGCGGGAGAGACCTACGAGCAGTACTTC.

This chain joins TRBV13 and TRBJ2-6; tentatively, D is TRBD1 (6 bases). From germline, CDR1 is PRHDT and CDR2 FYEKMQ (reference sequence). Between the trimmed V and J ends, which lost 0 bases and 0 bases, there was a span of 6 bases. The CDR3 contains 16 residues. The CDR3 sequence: CASSLGQGSGANVLTF. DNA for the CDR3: TGTGCCAGCAGCTTAGGACAGGGCTCTGGGGCCAACGTCCTGACTTTC.

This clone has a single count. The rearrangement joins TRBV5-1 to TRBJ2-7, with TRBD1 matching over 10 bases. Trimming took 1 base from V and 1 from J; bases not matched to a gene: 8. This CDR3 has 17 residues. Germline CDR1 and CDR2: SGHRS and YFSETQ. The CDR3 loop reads CASSLSRSGQGSYEQYF. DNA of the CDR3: TGCGCCAGCAGCTTGAGTCGGTCGGGACAGGGGTCCTACGAGCAGTACTTC. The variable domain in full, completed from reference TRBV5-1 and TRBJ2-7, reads KAGVTQTPRYLIKTRGQQVTLSCSPISGHRSVSWYQQTPGQGLQFLFEYFSETQRNKGNFPGRFSGRQFSNSRSEMNVSTLELGDSALYLCASSLSRSGQGSYEQYFGPGTRLTVT.

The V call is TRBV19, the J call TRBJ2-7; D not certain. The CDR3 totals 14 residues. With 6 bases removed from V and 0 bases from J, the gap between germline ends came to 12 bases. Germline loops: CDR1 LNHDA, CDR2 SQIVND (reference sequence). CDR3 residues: CASSLDMNSYEQYF. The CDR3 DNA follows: TGTGCCAGTAGCCTTGACATGAACTCCTACGAGCAGTACTTC.

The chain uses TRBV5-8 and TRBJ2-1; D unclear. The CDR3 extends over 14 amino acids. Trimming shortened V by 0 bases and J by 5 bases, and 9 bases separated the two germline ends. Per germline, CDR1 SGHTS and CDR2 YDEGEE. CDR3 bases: TGTGCCAGCAGCTTGGCCGGGTCGGACAATGAGCAGTTCTTC. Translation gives CASSLAGSDNEQFF.

CDR3 DNA: TGTGCCAGCAGGTGGCTCAGCAATCAGCCCCAGCATTTT. It is translated as CASRWLSNQPQHF. The chain combines TRBV6-6 with TRBJ1-5; D gene ambiguous. CDR3 size: 13 residues. V lost 6 bases and J 1 base, leaving 7 bases between the germline ends. The V gene's germline CDR1 is MNHNY and CDR2 SVGAGI (reference sequence).

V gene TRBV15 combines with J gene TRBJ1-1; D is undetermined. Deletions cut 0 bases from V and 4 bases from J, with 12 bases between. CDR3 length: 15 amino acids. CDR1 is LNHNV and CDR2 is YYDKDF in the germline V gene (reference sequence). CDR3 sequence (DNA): TGTGCCACCAGCAGAGATTGGGCCGGTGGCACTGAAGCTTTCTTT. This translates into CATSRDWAGGTEAFF.

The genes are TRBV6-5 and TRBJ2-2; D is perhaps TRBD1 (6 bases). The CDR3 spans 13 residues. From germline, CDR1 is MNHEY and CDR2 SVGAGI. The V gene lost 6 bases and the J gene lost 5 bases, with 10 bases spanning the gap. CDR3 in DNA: TGTGCCAGCAGACGACAGGAGACCGGGGAGCTGTTTTTT. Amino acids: CASRRQETGELFF.

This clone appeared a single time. CDR3 bases: TGTGCCAGCTCACCACGCGGTAACTCTGGAAACACCATATATTTT. This sequence encodes CASSPRGNSGNTIYF. The chain couples TRBV18 to TRBJ1-3; D gene unclear. V was pared by 1 base and J by 0 bases, with 7 bases between. The germline V gene has CDR1 KGHSH and CDR2 LQKENI. The CDR3 is 15 residues long. The variable domain in full, completed from reference TRBV18 and TRBJ1-3, reads NAGVMQNPRHLVRRRGQEARLRCSPMKGHSHVYWYRQLPEEGLKFMVYLQKENIIDESGMPKERFSAEFPKEGPSILRIQQVVRGDSAAYFCASSPRGNSGNTIYFGEGSWLTVV.

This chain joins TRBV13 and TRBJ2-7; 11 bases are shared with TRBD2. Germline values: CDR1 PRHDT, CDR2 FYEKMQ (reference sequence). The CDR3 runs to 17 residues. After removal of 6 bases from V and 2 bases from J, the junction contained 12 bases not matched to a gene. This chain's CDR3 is CASSPTSGRRGAYEQYF. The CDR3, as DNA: TGTGCCAGCAGTCCTACTAGCGGGAGACGAGGGGCCTACGAGCAGTACTTC.